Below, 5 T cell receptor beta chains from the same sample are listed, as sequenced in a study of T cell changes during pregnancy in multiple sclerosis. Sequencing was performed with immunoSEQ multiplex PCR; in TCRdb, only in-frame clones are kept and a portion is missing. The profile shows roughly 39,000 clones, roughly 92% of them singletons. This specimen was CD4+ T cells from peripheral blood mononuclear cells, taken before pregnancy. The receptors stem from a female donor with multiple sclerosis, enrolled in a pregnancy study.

CDR3 sequence (DNA): TGTGCCAGCAGCCAAGATACATGGGGACAGAAGAACACTGAAGCTTTCTTT. Protein product: CASSQDTWGQKNTEAFF. The chain couples TRBV4-2 to TRBJ1-1; 7 bases align to TRBD1. The junction had 8 bases not matched to a gene; V was cut back by 0 bases and J by 1 base. Germline V gives CDR1 LGHNA, CDR2 YNFKEQ. This CDR3 comprises 17 residues.

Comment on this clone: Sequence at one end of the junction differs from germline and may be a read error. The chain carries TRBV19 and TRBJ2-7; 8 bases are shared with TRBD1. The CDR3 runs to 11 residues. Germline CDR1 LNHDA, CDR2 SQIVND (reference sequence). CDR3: CASSWKGQEHF. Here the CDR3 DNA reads TGTGCCAGTAGCTGGAAGGGACAGGAACACTTC.

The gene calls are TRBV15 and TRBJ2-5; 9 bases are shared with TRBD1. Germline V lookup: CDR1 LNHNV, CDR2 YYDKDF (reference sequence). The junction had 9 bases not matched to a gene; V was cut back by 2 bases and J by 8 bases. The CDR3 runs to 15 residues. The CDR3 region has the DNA TGTGCCACCAGCAGACATTCGACAGGGGGGATAACCCAGTACTTC. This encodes CATSRHSTGGITQYF.

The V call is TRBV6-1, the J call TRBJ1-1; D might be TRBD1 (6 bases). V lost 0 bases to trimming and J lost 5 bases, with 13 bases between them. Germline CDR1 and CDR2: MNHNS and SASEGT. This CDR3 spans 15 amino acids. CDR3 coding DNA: TGTGCCAGCAGTGAAGCTTCACGAGGGGGTACTGAAGCTTTCTTT. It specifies CASSEASRGGTEAFF.

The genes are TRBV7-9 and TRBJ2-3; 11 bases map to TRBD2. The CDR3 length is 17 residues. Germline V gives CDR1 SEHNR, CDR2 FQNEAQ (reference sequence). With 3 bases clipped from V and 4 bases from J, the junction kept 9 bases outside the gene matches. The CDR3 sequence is CASSFIPTSGTPDTQYF. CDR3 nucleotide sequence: TGTGCCAGCAGCTTTATCCCGACTAGCGGGACCCCAGATACGCAGTATTTT.